Described below is a single TCR beta chain sequence and its context. The protocol was immunoSEQ multiplex PCR, while the TCRdb copy is restricted to in-frame clones and leaves out a portion. The sample has roughly 380,000 clones; roughly 90% are singletons. The source of the sample is a study of Ad26.COV2.S vaccination and SARS-CoV-2 variants. Per germline, CDR1 SGHNT and CDR2 YYREEE (reference sequence). V shed 3 bases and J 7 bases; nucleotides not matched to a gene: 5. This CDR3 is 15 amino acids long. Documented treatment: some 20 received Ad26.COV2.S at low or high dose, single or two shots; 5 received placebo; per-sample allocation not given. Vaccine and placebo recipients were sampled on day 63 after the first injection. Vaccine was an Ad26 vector expressing Wuhan-strain SARS-CoV-2 spike.

The material sequenced was peripheral blood, taken in a trial of Ad26.COV2.S vaccine versus placebo. The V gene is TRBV5-4, the J gene TRBJ2-1; 12 positions agree with TRBD1. This receptor was taken from a person between 18 and 65 years old who received the Ad26.COV2.S COVID-19 vaccine or a placebo. The CDR3 DNA reads as TGTGCCAGCAGCTGGGGACAGGGGGCGCGGAATGAGCAGTTCTTC. As protein: CASSWGQGARNEQFF. The complete variable domain, with remaining parts taken from reference TRBV5-4 and TRBJ2-1, reads ETGVTQSPTHLIKTRGQQVTLRCSSQSGHNTVSWYQQALGQGPQFIFQYYREEENGRGNFPPRFSGLQFPNYSSELNVNALELDDSALYLCASSWGQGARNEQFFGPGTRLTVL.